The TCR beta chain described here comes from a study of T-cell memory formation after mild COVID-19. MiXCR, applied by TCRdb to the 5' RACE reads, yields one record per CDR3 protein. Of some 600,000 distinct CDR3 sequences in the sample, about 18% are singletons; the top ten hold roughly 8.2%. This clonotype was found many times. CDR1 and CDR2 from the germline V gene are LGHNA and YSLEER. CDR3 length: 15 residues. V lost 0 bases, J lost 0 bases, and 9 bases lay in between. V usage is TRBV4-3 and J usage is TRBJ2-7; tentative D call: TRBD2 (6 bases). The sequenced sample consisted of PBMCs or a T cell subset sorted from them (not recorded which). The TCR sequence derives from an adult woman who had mild COVID-19 (a few samples of this study predate the infection). Cell type and time point are not known. CDR3 coding DNA: TGCGCCAGCAGCCAAGAAGCGGGCCCCTCCTACGAGCAGTACTTC. Protein product: CASSQEAGPSYEQYF.